These 5 T cell receptor beta chains share one sample of origin, sequenced in a study of cytomegalovirus exposure and HLA in healthy donors. The PCR contained 60 Vbeta and 13 Jbeta primers. Repertoires were generated with immunoSEQ multiplex PCR, while TCRdb's copy carries only in-frame clones and drops some. Of more than 140,000 clones in the sample, 75% to 80% were seen once. Sequenced sample: PBMCs. The origin of the receptors is a male donor in good health and CMV-seronegative.

This clone was seen a handful of times. The gene calls are TRBV27 and TRBJ2-7, with 7 bases aligning to TRBD1. J gave up 0 bases and V 6 bases, and 5 bases lay outside the gene matches. The CDR3 sequence is 14 residues long. CDR1 MNHEY and CDR2 SMNVEV come from the germline V gene (reference sequence). The CDR3 loop reads CASSQTGYSYEQYF. CDR3 in DNA: TGTGCCAGCAGCCAGACAGGGTACTCCTACGAGCAGTACTTC.

This chain links TRBV7-9 with TRBJ2-7; possible D gene TRBD2, 5 bases. V was shortened by 5 bases and J by 4 bases, with 18 bases between the two germline ends. This CDR3 contains 15 residues. Germline V lookup: CDR1 SEHNR, CDR2 FQNEAQ (reference sequence). DNA for the CDR3: TGTGCCAGCAGCCGCCCTCAACCGGGGATATACGAGCAGTACTTC. It specifies CASSRPQPGIYEQYF.

The V and J genes are TRBV6-5 and TRBJ2-1; tentatively, D is TRBD1 (6 bases). Germline CDR1 reads MNHEY; CDR2 reads SVGAGI. This CDR3 contains 15 residues. V was pared by 0 bases and J by 10 bases, with 16 bases between. DNA for the CDR3: TGTGCCAGCAGTTACTCGACAGGCGGCGGGTCCGAGCAGTTCTTC. Protein: CASSYSTGGGSEQFF.

The rearrangement joins TRBV2 to TRBJ2-1; 7 positions match TRBD1. The CDR3 extends over 11 amino acids. Trimming cost V 7 bases and J 7 bases; bases outside gene matches: 1. Germline lookup yields CDR1 SNHLY and CDR2 FYNNEI. CDR3 sequence: CASTQGNEQFF. The CDR3 nucleotides are TGTGCCAGCACACAGGGGAATGAGCAGTTCTTC.

The J gene is TRBJ1-4, the V gene TRBV30; TRBD1 matches 9 bases. This CDR3 has 16 amino acids. Germline V gives CDR1 GTSNPN, CDR2 SVGIG (reference sequence). J gave up 2 bases and V 3 bases, and 7 bases lay outside the gene matches. CDR3 loop: CAWRTGTGSTNEKLFF. In DNA form, the CDR3 reads TGTGCCTGGAGGACCGGGACAGGGTCTACTAATGAAAAACTGTTTTTT.